Described below is a single T cell receptor (beta chain) sequence and its context. Its antigen is currently unknown. The nonmyeloablative bone marrow transplants came from related graft donors, with transient mixed chimerism. Unstimulated Tregs (CD4+CD25+CD127-) and CD4+CD25- non-Tregs were sorted from PBMCs. The sample comes from a study of Tregs in tolerant kidney transplant recipients. Trimming stripped 0 bases from V and 3 bases from J, with 18 bases between. The CDR3 contains 17 residues. Germline-derived CDR1 and CDR2 are LNHNV and YYDKDF (reference sequence). Findings of the study overall: The small number of patients limits these findings pending further validation. Nucleotide sequences could not be compared across some patients' samples due to primer changes. Biological reproducibility was not directly addressed, but technical replication error appeared minimal.

TCRdb keeps only in-frame clones here, not all; method: immunoSEQ multiplex PCR. The table lists about 64,000 clones, more than 70% of them singletons, with around 4.1% in the top ten. The V call is TRBV15, the J call TRBJ2-7; the D gene is possibly TRBD1 (7 bases). This clonotype was obtained from a human patient who received a combined kidney and bone marrow transplant. These T cells may partly come from the graft donor. This specimen consisted of CD4+ T cells from blood (PBMCs), obtained 6 months after the transplant. The CDR3 here is CATSRELPGGSNYEQYF. CDR3 coding DNA: TGTGCCACCAGCAGAGAACTTCCAGGGGGGAGCAACTACGAGCAGTACTTC. Supplemented by reference TRBV15 and TRBJ2-7, the full variable domain reads DAMVIQNPRYQVTQFGKPVTLSCSQTLNHNVMYWYQQKSSQAPKLLFHYYDKDFNNEADTPDNFQSRRPNTSFCFLDIRSPGLGDTAMYLCATSRELPGGSNYEQYFGPGTRLTVT.